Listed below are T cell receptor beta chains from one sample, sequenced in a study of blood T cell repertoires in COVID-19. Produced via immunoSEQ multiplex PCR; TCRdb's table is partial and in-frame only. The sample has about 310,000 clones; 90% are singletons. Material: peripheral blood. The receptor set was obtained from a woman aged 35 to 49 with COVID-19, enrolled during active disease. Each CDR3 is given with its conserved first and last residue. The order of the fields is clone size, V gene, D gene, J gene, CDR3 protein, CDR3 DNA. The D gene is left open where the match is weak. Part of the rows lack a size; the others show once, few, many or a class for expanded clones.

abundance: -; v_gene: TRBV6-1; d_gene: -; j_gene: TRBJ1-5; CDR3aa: CASSEGGREVNQPQHF; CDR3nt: TGTGCCAGCAGTGAAGGAGGCCGGGAGGTCAATCAGCCCCAGCATTTT
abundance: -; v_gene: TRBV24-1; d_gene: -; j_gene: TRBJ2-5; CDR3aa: CATSDGGTAKETQYF; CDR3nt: TGTGCCACCAGTGATGGGGGGACGGCAAAAGAGACCCAGTACTTC
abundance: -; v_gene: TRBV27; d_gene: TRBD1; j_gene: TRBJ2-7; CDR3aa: CASSSGTGLYEQYF; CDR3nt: TGTGCCAGCAGTTCCGGGACAGGGTTATACGAGCAGTACTTC
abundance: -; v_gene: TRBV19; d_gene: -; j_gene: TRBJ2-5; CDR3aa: CASSVQQTQETQYF; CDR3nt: TGTGCCAGTAGTGTTCAACAGACCCAAGAGACCCAGTACTTC
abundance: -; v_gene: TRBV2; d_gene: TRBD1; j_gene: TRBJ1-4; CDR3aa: CASSEARDRKREKLFF; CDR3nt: TGTGCCAGCAGTGAAGCGAGGGACAGGAAGCGTGAAAAACTGTTTTTT
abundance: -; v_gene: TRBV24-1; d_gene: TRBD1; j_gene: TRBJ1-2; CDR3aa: CATSDLDRDYGYTF; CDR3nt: TGTGCCACCAGTGATCTGGACAGGGACTATGGCTACACCTTC
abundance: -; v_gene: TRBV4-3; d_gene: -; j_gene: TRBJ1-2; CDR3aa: CASSQDRQGFGGDYGYTF; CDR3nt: TGCGCCAGCAGCCAAGATCGGCAGGGGTTCGGTGGAGACTATGGCTACACCTTC
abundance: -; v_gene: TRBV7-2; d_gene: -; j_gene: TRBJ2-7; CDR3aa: CASSPGREYEQYF; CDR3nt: TGTGCCAGCAGCCCCGGCAGGGAATACGAGCAGTACTTC
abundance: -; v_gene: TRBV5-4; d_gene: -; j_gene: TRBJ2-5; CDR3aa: CASSFIFTGAQETQYF; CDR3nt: TGTGCCAGCAGCTTTATCTTCACAGGCGCCCAAGAGACCCAGTACTTC
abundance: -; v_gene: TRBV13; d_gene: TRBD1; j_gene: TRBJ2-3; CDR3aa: CASSLETGGTDTQYF; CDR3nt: TGTGCCAGCAGCTTAGAAACAGGGGGTACAGATACGCAGTATTTT
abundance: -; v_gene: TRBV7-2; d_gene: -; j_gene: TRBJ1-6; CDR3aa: CASSPQAMHSYNSPLHF; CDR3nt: TGTGCCAGCAGCCCTCAGGCTATGCACTCCTATAATTCACCCCTCCACTTT
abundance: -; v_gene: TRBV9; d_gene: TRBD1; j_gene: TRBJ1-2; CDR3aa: CASSSLTGAYGYTF; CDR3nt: TGTGCCAGCAGCTCCCTGACAGGGGCCTATGGCTACACCTTC
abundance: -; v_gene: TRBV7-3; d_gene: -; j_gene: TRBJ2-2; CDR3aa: CASSLTSAGELFF; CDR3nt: TGTGCCAGCAGCTTAACATCGGCCGGGGAGCTGTTTTTT
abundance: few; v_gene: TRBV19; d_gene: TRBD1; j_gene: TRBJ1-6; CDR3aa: CASSGTGVSPLHF; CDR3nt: TGTGCCAGTAGCGGGACAGGGGTTTCACCCCTCCACTTT
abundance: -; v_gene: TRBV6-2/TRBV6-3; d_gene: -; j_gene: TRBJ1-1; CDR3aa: CASSRRGVRETEAFF; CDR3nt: TGTGCCAGCAGTCGCAGGGGTGTTCGGGAAACTGAAGCTTTCTTT